Listed below are T cell receptor beta chains from one sample, sequenced in a study of human T cells and chemical hapten exposure. TCRdb independently ran MiXCR on the RACE reads; one entry per CDR3 protein. The sample gives 96,000 or so distinct CDR3 sequences, 9% to 9.5% of which show up once; about 2% is in the top ten. Here the sequenced sample was whole blood, taken in connection with sensitization to the hapten diphenylcyclopropenone (DPC). Source of these receptors: a woman between 35 and 50 years old with alopecia areata. Some clones in this sample may be carry-over from other donors' samples. Each CDR3 is given with its conserved first and last residue. The order of the fields is D gene, J gene, V gene, clone size, CDR3 protein, CDR3 DNA. The D gene is left open where the match is weak. Size tells how often a clone was seen (once, few, many) or the class of an expanded clone, and some rows leave it out.

. TRBJ2-3 TRBV4-3 . CASSQGLSYTDTQYF TGCGCCAGCAGCCAAGGGCTTTCCTACACAGATACGCAGTATTTT
. TRBJ2-6 TRBV5-1 many CASSAGAGGANVLTF TGCGCCAGCAGCGCGGGGGCGGGCGGGGCCAACGTCCTGACTTTC
TRBD1 TRBJ2-7 TRBV5-1 few CASSARGRPYEQYF TGCGCCAGCAGTGCCAGGGGGCGCCCCTACGAGCAGTACTTC
. TRBJ1-5 TRBV6-2/TRBV6-3 many CASSYSAGVGPQHF TGTGCCAGCAGTTACTCCGCGGGGGTTGGGCCCCAGCATTTT
TRBD2 TRBJ2-5 TRBV7-9 few CASSFDTLLAGQETQYF TGTGCCAGCAGCTTTGATACCCTACTAGCGGGGCAAGAGACCCAGTACTTC
. TRBJ1-4 TRBV7-6 many CASSWAEGEKLFF TGTGCCAGCAGCTGGGCGGAGGGCGAAAAACTGTTTTTT
TRBD1 TRBJ1-5 TRBV7-9 few CASSRGGVRNQPQHF TGTGCCAGCAGCCGAGGGGGCGTACGCAATCAGCCCCAGCATTTT
. TRBJ2-3 TRBV6-5 . CASRPGHTDTQYF TGTGCCAGCAGGCCGGGGCACACAGATACGCAGTATTTT
TRBD1 TRBJ2-2 TRBV6-2/TRBV6-3 . CASSSRTGVDTGELFF TGTGCCAGCAGTTCTAGGACAGGGGTCGACACCGGGGAGCTGTTTTTT
. TRBJ2-2 TRBV5-1 many CASSYEGLLGTGELFF TGCGCCAGCAGTTACGAGGGACTTCTGGGCACCGGGGAGCTGTTTTTT
. TRBJ2-7 TRBV6-5 few CASTLGAEQYF TGTGCCAGCACCCTCGGGGCCGAGCAGTACTTC
TRBD1 TRBJ1-6 TRBV5-1 . CASSLGTGINSPLHF TGCGCCAGCAGCTTGGGGACAGGAATTAATTCACCCCTCCACTTT
TRBD1 TRBJ2-1 TRBV7-2 . CASSTRQGGFHEQFF TGTGCCAGCAGTACCCGACAGGGCGGCTTCCACGAGCAGTTCTTC
. TRBJ1-1 TRBV11-2 many CASSFNQKGTEAFF TGTGCCAGCAGCTTCAACCAGAAAGGAACTGAAGCTTTCTTT
. TRBJ1-6 TRBV10-3 many CAINGQNSPLHF TGTGCCATCAACGGACAGAATTCACCCCTCCACTTT
. TRBJ1-1 TRBV18 many CASSPPSGGNTEAFF TGTGCCAGCTCACCACCGAGCGGGGGGAACACTGAAGCTTTCTTT
TRBD2 TRBJ2-1 TRBV20-1 few CSASARSGGLGEQFF TGCAGTGCTAGCGCCCGGTCGGGAGGGTTAGGTGAGCAGTTCTTC
TRBD2 TRBJ2-7 TRBV6-5 many CASKTGTTYEQYF TGTGCCAGCAAAACCGGGACTACCTACGAGCAGTACTTC
. TRBJ2-7 TRBV7-8 many CASSSRSSREQYF TGTGCCAGCAGCTCCAGGTCATCTCGCGAGCAGTACTTC
TRBD2 TRBJ2-3 TRBV20-1 . CSALLAGADTQYF TGCAGTGCCCTCCTAGCGGGAGCAGATACGCAGTATTTT
. TRBJ2-6 TRBV5-4 few CASSRPGTSSGANVLTF TGTGCCAGCAGCCGGCCGGGAACCAGCTCTGGGGCCAACGTCCTGACTTTC
. TRBJ1-4 TRBV4-3 . CASSQGFGGLFF TGCGCCAGCAGCCAAGGTTTTGGTGGACTGTTTTTT
. TRBJ1-3 TRBV29-1 many CSVQTGNTIYF TGCAGCGTTCAGACTGGAAACACCATATATTTT
TRBD1 TRBJ2-1 TRBV2 many CASSELPGTGTHNEQFF TGTGCCAGCAGTGAACTTCCCGGGACAGGGACCCACAATGAGCAGTTCTTC
. TRBJ2-7 TRBV5-1 . CASSLDGREYEQYF TGCGCCAGCAGCTTGGATGGCAGGGAATACGAGCAGTACTTC
TRBD1 TRBJ2-7 TRBV7-8 few CASSLSGTGGYEQYF TGTGCCAGCAGCCTTTCCGGGACAGGGGGCTACGAGCAGTACTTC
TRBD1 TRBJ2-7 TRBV6-2/TRBV6-3 few CASSRNRGRGEQYF TGTGCCAGCAGTCGCAACAGGGGGCGCGGGGAGCAGTACTTC
. TRBJ2-3 TRBV3-1 . CASSPYPGQPDTDTQYF TGTGCCAGCAGCCCTTATCCGGGACAACCTGACACAGATACGCAGTATTTT
. TRBJ2-5 TRBV5-1 few CASSLDASQETQYF TGCGCCAGCAGCTTGGATGCCAGCCAAGAGACCCAGTACTTC
. TRBJ2-2 TRBV30 . CAWREPRTPRIGELFF TGTGCCTGGAGGGAGCCCAGGACTCCCCGTATCGGGGAGCTGTTTTTT
TRBD2 TRBJ2-1 TRBV6-2/TRBV6-3 . CASSRPGLTYNEQFF TGTGCCAGCAGTCGCCCGGGACTAACATACAATGAGCAGTTCTTC
. TRBJ2-2 TRBV28 . CASSLIQYTGELFF TGTGCCAGCAGCCTCATACAGTATACCGGGGAGCTGTTTTTT
. TRBJ2-1 TRBV2 many CASSAPEGGDLGYNEQFF TGTGCCAGCAGTGCTCCGGAGGGGGGGGACCTAGGGTACAATGAGCAGTTCTTC
. TRBJ2-7 TRBV7-9 many CASSKTEGSAVVYEQYF TGTGCCAGCAGCAAAACGGAGGGGTCGGCTGTCGTATACGAGCAGTACTTC
. TRBJ1-1 TRBV6-2/TRBV6-3 many CASSYSNFPNTEAFF TGTGCCAGCAGTTACTCGAACTTCCCGAACACTGAAGCTTTCTTT
. TRBJ1-1 TRBV6-4 many CASSEVEGTEAFF TGTGCCAGCAGTGAGGTAGAGGGAACTGAAGCTTTCTTT
. TRBJ1-1 TRBV29-1 many CSVETGRNTEAFF TGCAGCGTTGAAACAGGGAGAAACACTGAAGCTTTCTTT
. TRBJ2-1 TRBV3-2 few CASSCTGTSGMNAYNEQFF TGTGCCAGCAGCTGTACCGGGACTAGCGGGATGAACGCCTACAATGAGCAGTTCTTC
. TRBJ2-7 TRBV4-1 . CASSQGLNYEQYF TGCGCCAGCAGCCAGGGTCTCAACTACGAGCAGTACTTC
. TRBJ1-4 TRBV4-3 few CASSQDQKAGRLFF TGCGCCAGCAGCCAAGATCAGAAGGCAGGGAGGCTGTTTTTT
TRBD1 TRBJ1-2 TRBV30 many CAWRVREQGMNGYTF TGTGCCTGGAGGGTAAGGGAACAGGGGATGAATGGCTACACCTTC
. TRBJ1-4 TRBV7-9 few CASSRFGGEKLFF TGTGCCAGCAGCCGCTTTGGGGGCGAAAAACTGTTTTTT
. TRBJ2-2 TRBV6-2/TRBV6-3 . CASNLGWGPTGELFF TGTGCCAGCAATTTGGGGTGGGGACCCACCGGGGAGCTATTTTTT